This TCR beta chain originates from a study of Graves' ophthalmopathy and Graves' hyperthyroidism. General study points: A model of 13 signatures distinguished ophthalmopathy from stable hyperthyroidism at around 91% sensitivity and roughly 81% specificity. Sensitivity reached more than 70% and specificity about 73% when the model predicted ophthalmopathy progression.

As for this clonotype: As yet, its antigen is unknown.

RNA transcripts were the template, and TCR beta CDR3 regions were amplified from them. RT-PCR in the first round used HTBI primers; a second-round multiplex PCR followed. From the multiplex PCR reads, TCRdb called clonotypes with MiXCR, one entry per CDR3 protein. The sample holds around 1,000,000 distinct CDR3 sequences, 35% to 45% seen once. V shed 7 bases and J 6 bases; nucleotides not matched to a gene: 3. CDR1 and CDR2 (germline): SNHLY, FYNNEI. The CDR3 length is 13 residues. The TCR originated in an adult man with Graves' hyperthyroidism. Sequenced sample: peripheral blood or thyroid tissue (not recorded which). This rearrangement joins TRBV2 to TRBJ2-2; the match to TRBD1 covers 9 bases. The CDR3 bases are TGTGCCAGCAACCGGGACAGGGCCGGGGAGCTGTTTTTT. Translation gives CASNRDRAGELFF.